This TCR beta chain was obtained from a study of neurological immune-mediated disorders. The sample holds many counts of this clonotype. Synthesis of cDNA was performed by 5'RACE using 10-nucleotide random UMIs. Each CDR3 protein is one row after TCRdb ran MiXCR on the 5' RACE reads. The sample lists about 40,000 distinct CDR3 sequences, 13% to 15% occurring once. The sequenced material came from PBMCs. The receptor was derived from a woman between 45 and 60 years old with HTLV-1-associated myelopathy (HAM/TSP).

The CDR3 bases are TGTGCCAGCAGCTTATGGGGGGGGGCCGGGGAGCTGTTTTTT. Encoded protein: CASSLWGGAGELFF. This chain joins TRBV7-2 and TRBJ2-2; 7 nucleotides line up with TRBD2. CDR3 length: 14 amino acids. Germline V gene sequence: CDR1 SGHTA, CDR2 FQGNSA. V gave up 2 bases and J gave up 6 bases; unmatched junction bases: 3.